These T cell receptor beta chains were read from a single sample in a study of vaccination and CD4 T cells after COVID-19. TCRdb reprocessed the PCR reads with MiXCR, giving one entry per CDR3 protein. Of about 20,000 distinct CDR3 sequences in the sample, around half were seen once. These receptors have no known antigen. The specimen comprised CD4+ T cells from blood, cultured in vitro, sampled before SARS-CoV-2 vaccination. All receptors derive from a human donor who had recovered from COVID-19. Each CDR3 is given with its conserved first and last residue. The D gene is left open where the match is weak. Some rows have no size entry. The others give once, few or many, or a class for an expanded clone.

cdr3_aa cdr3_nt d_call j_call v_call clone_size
CSAPPGGRAGYGYTF TGCAGTGCCCCCCCCGGAGGTAGGGCAGGATATGGCTACACCTTC . TRBJ1-2 TRBV20-1 few
CASSLRGNTGELFF TGTGCCAGCAGCTTGAGGGGGAACACCGGGGAGCTGTTTTTT . TRBJ2-2 TRBV7-7 .
CSAGQGAGGTEAFF TGCAGTGCCGGACAGGGGGCCGGAGGCACTGAAGCTTTCTTT TRBD1 TRBJ1-1 TRBV20-1 few
CASRDRGSDQPQHF TGTGCCAGCCGAGACAGGGGGTCGGATCAGCCCCAGCATTTT TRBD1 TRBJ1-5 TRBV6-1 few
CSAPDRTGPTGELFF TGCAGTGCTCCCGACAGGACAGGCCCCACCGGGGAGCTGTTTTTT TRBD1 TRBJ2-2 TRBV20-1 .
CASSLADYSTDTQYF TGTGCCAGCAGTTTGGCGGACTATAGCACAGATACGCAGTATTTT . TRBJ2-3 TRBV27 few
CASSPSGGSGQPQHF TGTGCCAGCAGCCCTTCGGGGGGGAGCGGTCAGCCCCAGCATTTT . TRBJ1-5 TRBV7-9 .
CSASLGVRYGYTF TGCAGTGCTAGTTTAGGCGTACGGTATGGCTACACCTTC . TRBJ1-2 TRBV20-1 .
CASSQIGLGQGNYGYTF TGCGCCAGCAGCCAAATCGGGCTAGGACAGGGTAACTATGGCTACACCTTC TRBD1 TRBJ1-2 TRBV4-1 .
CASSSSGTLQYF TGTGCCAGCAGTTCGTCCGGGACCCTGCAGTATTTT . TRBJ2-3 TRBV6-2/TRBV6-3 few